A selection of T cell receptor beta chains follows, all from one sample in a study of regulatory T cells in long-lasting Graves disease. One entry per CDR3 protein, called by TCRdb with MiXCR from the multiplex PCR reads. Counted here are approximately 300,000 distinct CDR3 sequences, 18% occurring once; the ten biggest clones make up less than 40%. The material was peripheral blood mononuclear cells (PBMCs), obtained at new diagnosis, from a patient treated with antithyroid drugs. The receptors come from a female donor with Graves disease. Both conserved end residues are part of each CDR3. Each record gives: CDR3 length, V gene, D gene, J gene, clone size, CDR3 protein, CDR3 DNA. D genes are given only for firm matches. A row's size may be missing; if present it is once, few, many or a size class.

cdr3_length: 13
v_call: TRBV20-1
d_call: NA
j_call: TRBJ2-7
clone_size: few
cdr3_aa: CSARAGDRGEQYF
cdr3_nt: TGCAGTGCTAGGGCAGGTGACCGGGGGGAGCAGTACTTC

cdr3_length: 16
v_call: TRBV7-8
d_call: NA
j_call: TRBJ1-4
clone_size: NA
cdr3_aa: CASSGPPWTANEKLFF
cdr3_nt: TGTGCCAGCAGTGGGCCCCCGTGGACAGCTAATGAAAAACTGTTTTTT

cdr3_length: 16
v_call: TRBV6-2/TRBV6-3
d_call: NA
j_call: TRBJ1-2
clone_size: many
cdr3_aa: CASSNTGPWAGYGYTF
cdr3_nt: TGTGCCAGCAGTAACACCGGGCCTTGGGCGGGGTATGGCTACACCTTC

cdr3_length: 15
v_call: TRBV4-1
d_call: NA
j_call: TRBJ1-5
clone_size: many
cdr3_aa: CASSQGFQGNQPQHF
cdr3_nt: TGCGCCAGCAGCCAAGGATTCCAGGGTAATCAGCCCCAGCATTTT

cdr3_length: 16
v_call: TRBV18
d_call: NA
j_call: TRBJ2-6
clone_size: many
cdr3_aa: CASSPRLGSGANVLTF
cdr3_nt: TGTGCCAGCTCCCCGCGGTTGGGCTCTGGGGCCAACGTCCTGACTTTC

cdr3_length: 18
v_call: TRBV28
d_call: NA
j_call: TRBJ2-6
clone_size: few
cdr3_aa: CASSYGRGRRSGANVLTF
cdr3_nt: TGTGCCAGCAGTTACGGCCGCGGGCGCCGCTCTGGGGCCAACGTCCTGACTTTC

cdr3_length: 13
v_call: TRBV7-9
d_call: NA
j_call: TRBJ2-7
clone_size: many
cdr3_aa: CASSLAHPYEQYF
cdr3_nt: TGTGCCAGCAGCTTAGCCCACCCCTACGAGCAGTACTTC

cdr3_length: 14
v_call: TRBV7-9
d_call: TRBD2
j_call: TRBJ2-1
clone_size: NA
cdr3_aa: CASSAAGVHNEQFF
cdr3_nt: TGTGCCAGCAGCGCAGCGGGAGTTCACAATGAGCAGTTCTTC

cdr3_length: 16
v_call: TRBV9
d_call: TRBD2
j_call: TRBJ2-3
clone_size: many
cdr3_aa: CASSGLLAGTTDTQYF
cdr3_nt: TGTGCCAGCAGCGGCTTACTAGCGGGGACCACAGATACGCAGTATTTT

cdr3_length: 13
v_call: TRBV28
d_call: TRBD2
j_call: TRBJ2-1
clone_size: many
cdr3_aa: CASSPLGTTGQFF
cdr3_nt: TGTGCCAGCAGTCCGCTCGGGACTACCGGACAGTTCTTC

cdr3_length: 14
v_call: TRBV12-3/TRBV12-4
d_call: NA
j_call: TRBJ1-5
clone_size: few
cdr3_aa: CASSRSGESQPQHF
cdr3_nt: TGTGCCAGCAGCCGATCAGGGGAAAGCCAGCCCCAGCATTTT

cdr3_length: 12
v_call: TRBV20-1
d_call: NA
j_call: TRBJ2-3
clone_size: many
cdr3_aa: CSARDEADTQYF
cdr3_nt: TGCAGTGCTAGAGATGAAGCAGATACGCAGTATTTT

cdr3_length: 16
v_call: TRBV30
d_call: NA
j_call: TRBJ1-5
clone_size: few
cdr3_aa: CAWTPLLGFKNQPQHF
cdr3_nt: TGTGCCTGGACCCCTTTATTAGGTTTTAAAAATCAGCCCCAGCATTTT

cdr3_length: 17
v_call: TRBV28
d_call: TRBD2
j_call: TRBJ2-3
clone_size: many
cdr3_aa: CASSPTGGGSFTDTQYF
cdr3_nt: TGTGCCAGCAGCCCAACGGGTGGCGGGAGTTTCACAGATACGCAGTATTTT

cdr3_length: 16
v_call: TRBV10-1
d_call: NA
j_call: TRBJ2-5
clone_size: many
cdr3_aa: CASSEFEGPSGETQYF
cdr3_nt: TGCGCCAGCAGTGAATTCGAGGGGCCGTCGGGGGAGACCCAGTACTTC

cdr3_length: 14
v_call: TRBV24-1
d_call: NA
j_call: TRBJ1-6
clone_size: many
cdr3_aa: CATSDHQTDSPLHF
cdr3_nt: TGTGCCACCAGTGACCACCAGACAGATTCACCCCTCCACTTT

cdr3_length: 14
v_call: TRBV20-1
d_call: TRBD2
j_call: TRBJ2-7
clone_size: many
cdr3_aa: CSAQGLAGIYEQYF
cdr3_nt: TGCAGTGCCCAGGGACTAGCGGGTATCTACGAGCAGTACTTC

cdr3_length: 16
v_call: TRBV9
d_call: NA
j_call: TRBJ1-6
clone_size: few
cdr3_aa: CASSAGGRPDNSPLHF
cdr3_nt: TGTGCCAGCAGCGCCGGGGGTCGACCGGACAATTCACCCCTCCACTTT

cdr3_length: 16
v_call: TRBV11-2
d_call: TRBD2
j_call: TRBJ2-1
clone_size: many
cdr3_aa: CASSARLAGGVHEQFF
cdr3_nt: TGTGCCAGCAGCGCCCGACTAGCGGGAGGAGTACATGAGCAGTTCTTC

cdr3_length: 14
v_call: TRBV12-3/TRBV12-4
d_call: NA
j_call: TRBJ1-5
clone_size: many
cdr3_aa: CASNPGASAKPQHF
cdr3_nt: TGTGCCAGCAACCCGGGAGCCTCAGCGAAGCCCCAGCATTTT

cdr3_length: 15
v_call: TRBV27
d_call: NA
j_call: TRBJ2-1
clone_size: many
cdr3_aa: CASSSWDSLNNEQFF
cdr3_nt: TGTGCCAGCAGTTCCTGGGACTCCCTCAACAATGAGCAGTTCTTC

cdr3_length: 15
v_call: TRBV2
d_call: NA
j_call: TRBJ2-1
clone_size: NA
cdr3_aa: CASSTGNPLYNEQFF
cdr3_nt: TGTGCCAGCAGTACAGGGAACCCCCTTTACAATGAGCAGTTCTTC

cdr3_length: 14
v_call: TRBV12-3/TRBV12-4
d_call: NA
j_call: TRBJ1-6
clone_size: many
cdr3_aa: CASMYRGLNSPLHF
cdr3_nt: TGTGCCAGCATGTATAGGGGGTTAAATTCACCCCTCCACTTT

cdr3_length: 12
v_call: TRBV28
d_call: NA
j_call: TRBJ1-4
clone_size: NA
cdr3_aa: CASSLLGGILFF
cdr3_nt: TGTGCCAGCAGTTTACTAGGAGGGATACTGTTTTTT

cdr3_length: 14
v_call: TRBV7-3
d_call: TRBD1
j_call: TRBJ2-1
clone_size: many
cdr3_aa: CASSLGTDYNEQFF
cdr3_nt: TGTGCCAGCAGCCTAGGGACAGATTACAATGAGCAGTTCTTC

cdr3_length: 15
v_call: TRBV9
d_call: TRBD1
j_call: TRBJ1-2
clone_size: many
cdr3_aa: CASSPRSDRADGYTF
cdr3_nt: TGTGCCAGCAGCCCACGCTCGGACAGGGCGGATGGCTACACCTTC

cdr3_length: 15
v_call: TRBV28
d_call: NA
j_call: TRBJ2-7
clone_size: many
cdr3_aa: CASSEGFPASYEQYF
cdr3_nt: TGTGCCAGCAGTGAGGGATTCCCTGCCTCCTACGAGCAGTACTTC

cdr3_length: 9
v_call: TRBV6-1
d_call: NA
j_call: TRBJ2-3
clone_size: NA
cdr3_aa: CASSGGQYF
cdr3_nt: TGTGCCAGCAGTGGGGGGCAGTATTTT